The clone carrying this T cell receptor delta chain was picked up a small number of times. A read error is possible here, since a much larger clone lies one base away. TCRdb re-identified clones in the RT-PCR reads via CATT. This repertoire shows roughly 2,500 delta-chain clones, approximately 7.1% found once; its top ten account for roughly 10%. This sample was included in a study of gamma-delta T cells after stem cell transplantation. V shed 0 bases and J 0 bases; nucleotides not matched to a gene: 7. The germline V gene encodes CDR1 GEAIGNYY and CDR2 EKD. The CDR3 consists of 21 residues. The sample comprised gamma-delta T cells. The rearrangement links TRDV2 to TRDJ3; 13 nucleotides agree with TRDD3. The receptor comes from a human donor. It is not recorded whose cells these are; they may come from a transplant donor. The CDR3: CACDTPTGGYGGSWDTRQMFF. CDR3 in DNA: TGTGCCTGTGACACCCCGACTGGGGGATACGGGGGCTCCTGGGACACCCGACAGATGTTTTTC.